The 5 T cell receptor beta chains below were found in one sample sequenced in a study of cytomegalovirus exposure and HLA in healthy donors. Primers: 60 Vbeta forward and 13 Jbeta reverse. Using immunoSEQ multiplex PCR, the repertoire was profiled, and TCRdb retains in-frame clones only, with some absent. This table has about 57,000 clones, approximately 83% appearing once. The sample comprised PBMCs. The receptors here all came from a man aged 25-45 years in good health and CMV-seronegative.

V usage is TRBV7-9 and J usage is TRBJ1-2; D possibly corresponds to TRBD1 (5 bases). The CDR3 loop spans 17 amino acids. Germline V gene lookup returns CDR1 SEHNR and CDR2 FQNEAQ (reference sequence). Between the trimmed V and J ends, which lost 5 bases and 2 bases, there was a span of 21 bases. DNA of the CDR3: TGTGCCAGCAGCCCACCGTGGGCAGGGAGGGAGAACTATGGCTACACCTTC. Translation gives CASSPPWAGRENYGYTF. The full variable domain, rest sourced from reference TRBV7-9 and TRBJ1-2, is DTGVSQNPRHKITKRGQNVTFRCDPISEHNRLYWYRQTLGQGPEFLTYFQNEAQLEKSRLLSDRFSAERPKGSFSTLEIQRTEQGDSAMYLCASSPPWAGRENYGYTFGSGTRLTVV.

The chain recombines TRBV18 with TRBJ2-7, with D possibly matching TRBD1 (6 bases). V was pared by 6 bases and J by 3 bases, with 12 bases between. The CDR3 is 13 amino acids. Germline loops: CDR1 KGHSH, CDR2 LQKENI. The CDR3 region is CASSEAQGYEQYF. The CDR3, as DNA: TGTGCCAGCTCCGAAGCACAGGGCTACGAGCAGTACTTC.

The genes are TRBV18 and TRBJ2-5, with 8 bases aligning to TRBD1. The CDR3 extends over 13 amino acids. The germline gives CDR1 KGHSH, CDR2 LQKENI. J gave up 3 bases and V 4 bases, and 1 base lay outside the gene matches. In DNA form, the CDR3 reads TGTGCCAGCTCACAGGGACAGGAAGAGACCCAGTACTTC. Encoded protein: CASSQGQEETQYF.

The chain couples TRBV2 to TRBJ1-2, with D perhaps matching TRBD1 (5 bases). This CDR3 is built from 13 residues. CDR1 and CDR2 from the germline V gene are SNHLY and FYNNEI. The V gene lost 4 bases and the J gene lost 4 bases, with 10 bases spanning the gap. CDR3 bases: TGTGCCAGCAGTGTGGGGCGGGGCTATGGCTACACCTTC. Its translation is CASSVGRGYGYTF.

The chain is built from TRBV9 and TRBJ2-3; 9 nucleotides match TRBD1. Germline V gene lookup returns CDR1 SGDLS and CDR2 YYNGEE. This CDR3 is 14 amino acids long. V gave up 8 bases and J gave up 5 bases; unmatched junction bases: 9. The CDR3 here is CASGTGTGLDTQYF. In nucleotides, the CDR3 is TGTGCCAGTGGCACCGGGACAGGGTTAGATACGCAGTATTTT.